This T cell receptor (beta chain) was recovered during a study of blood T cell repertoires in COVID-19. Whole-study context: Samples of COVID-19 (acute and convalescent) were obtained from the United States, Italy and Spain. PBMCs, B-cell-depleted T cells, or T cells provided the cDNA or gDNA that made up the material.

This CDR3 has 15 amino acids. Per germline, CDR1 MDHEN and CDR2 SYDVKM. V was trimmed by 11 bases and J by 7 bases, leaving 24 bases between them. Authors' processing steps: Nucleated cell counts were estimated from reference gene primer amplification. The protocol was immunoSEQ multiplex PCR, while the TCRdb copy is restricted to in-frame clones and leaves out a portion. The V and J calls and clone size are taken from that table; D and trimming were inferred from the DNA. The table records more than 95,000 clones, approximately 80% of them present only once. The chain employs TRBV28 and TRBJ2-1; D perhaps matches TRBD2 (6 bases). The receptor comes from a man aged 60 to 69 with acute or convalescent COVID-19. Source material: peripheral blood. The CDR3 DNA sequence: TGTGCCTCATTCAGTCCGGGAGCGCCGATGAATGAGCAGTTCTTC. Translating it yields CASFSPGAPMNEQFF.